These 28 T cell receptor beta chains were sequenced from one sample in a study of blood T cell repertoires in COVID-19. Profiling relied on immunoSEQ multiplex PCR, and the TCRdb table lists in-frame clones only, not all of them. The repertoire consists of over 120,000 clones, with about 80% occurring once and the leading ten covering under 4.5%. Material for sequencing was peripheral blood. The receptors originated from a woman aged 55-70 years with acute or convalescent COVID-19.

The chain carries TRBV10-1 and TRBJ1-5; D is unclear. V was trimmed by 0 bases and J by 5 bases, leaving 2 bases between them. The CDR3 spans 12 residues. CDR1 and CDR2 (germline): WNHNN, SYGVQD (reference sequence). The CDR3 loop reads CASSESYQPQHF. In DNA, the CDR3 is TGCGCCAGCAGTGAGTCCTATCAGCCCCAGCATTTT.

The chain couples TRBV4-3 to TRBJ1-5, with no clear D. Germline V lookup: CDR1 LGHNA, CDR2 YSLEER. V dropped 1 base and J dropped 3 bases, with 7 bases sitting between them. The CDR3 is 14 residues long. In DNA, the CDR3 is TGCGCCAGCAGCCAAGGGACTTTCAATCAGCCCCAGCATTTT. The encoded protein is CASSQGTFNQPQHF.

The V and J genes are TRBV27 and TRBJ2-7, with TRBD1 matching over 9 bases. Trimming removed 6 bases from V and 3 bases from J; junction bases left unmatched: 9. CDR1 and CDR2 from the germline V gene are MNHEY and SMNVEV (reference sequence). CDR3 length: 15 amino acids. In nucleotides, the CDR3 is TGTGCCAGCAGAAGAACGGGACAGGGAGGCTACGAGCAGTACTTC. Translated, it gives CASRRTGQGGYEQYF.

This rearrangement joins TRBV11-3 to TRBJ1-6; 7 bases are shared with TRBD1. The CDR3 sequence is 15 residues long. CDR1 SGHNT and CDR2 YENEEA come from the germline V gene. V dropped 3 bases and J dropped 7; count of bases not matched to a gene: 6. The CDR3 nucleotides are TGTGCCAGCAGCTTCAGACAGGGAACGAATTCACCCCTCCACTTT. This sequence encodes CASSFRQGTNSPLHF.

The gene calls are TRBV3-1 (or the pseudogene TRBV3-2) and TRBJ2-7, with D possibly TRBD2 on 6 matching bases. This CDR3 comprises 15 residues. The V gene's germline CDR1 is LGHDT and CDR2 YNNKEL (reference sequence). V dropped 4 bases and J dropped 4 bases, with 17 bases sitting between them. The CDR3 reads CASSPSSGVVYEQYF. CDR3 DNA: TGTGCCAGCAGCCCCAGTTCGGGAGTAGTGTACGAGCAGTACTTC.

Only one count was recorded for this clone. This chain links TRBV6-6 with TRBJ1-1, with D hard to call. Trimming took off 0 bases at V and 8 bases at J, with 7 bases between the two ends. This CDR3 region has 12 residues. Germline loops: CDR1 MNHNY, CDR2 SVGAGI (reference sequence). As DNA, the CDR3 is TGTGCCAGCAGTTACTCTAGAGTAGAAGCTTTCTTT. This gives the protein CASSYSRVEAFF.

The rearrangement uses TRBV18 and TRBJ1-1; D not resolved. The V end was cut by 2 bases, the J end by 3 bases, with 7 bases between. The CDR3 has 13 amino acids. CDR1 and CDR2 from the germline V gene are KGHSH and LQKENI. The CDR3 bases are TGTGCCAGCTCACCATTGGTAGACACTGAAGCTTTCTTT. It specifies CASSPLVDTEAFF.

V is TRBV19 and J is TRBJ1-2; TRBD1 matches at 7 bases. V dropped 4 bases and J dropped 9; count of bases not matched to a gene: 11. Germline CDR1 is LNHDA and CDR2 is SQIVND (reference sequence). This CDR3 is built from 14 residues. The CDR3 nucleotides are TGTGCCAGTAGTAATTACAGGGGATCTATGAGCTACACCTTC. Translation: CASSNYRGSMSYTF.

The table lists this clone with a count of one. The chain links TRBV6-5 to TRBJ1-1; D not resolved. V shed 10 bases and J shed 4 bases, with 13 bases lying between them. The V gene's germline CDR1 is MNHEY and CDR2 SVGAGI. The CDR3 consists of 12 residues. CDR3 region: CATSRGGTEAFF. CDR3 sequence (DNA): TGTGCCACCTCTCGGGGAGGCACTGAAGCTTTCTTT.

CDR3 bases: TGCAGCGTTGAATACGGACTAGCACTCAATGAGCAGTTCTTC. This codes for CSVEYGLALNEQFF. This rearrangement joins TRBV29-1 to TRBJ2-1; TRBD2 matches 8 bases. Germline lookup yields CDR1 SQVTM and CDR2 ANQGSEA. The CDR3 is 14 residues long. After removal of 2 bases from V and 6 bases from J, the junction contained 6 bases not matched to a gene.

The chain carries TRBV7-3 and TRBJ2-2; D might be TRBD2 (5 bases). Germline values: CDR1 SGHTA, CDR2 FQGTGA. V lost 5 bases, J lost 2 bases, and 15 bases lay in between. The CDR3 contains 16 residues. CDR3 nucleotides: TGTGCCAGCAGCCCAACGAGAGCGGTCAACACCGGGGAGCTGTTTTTT. It encodes CASSPTRAVNTGELFF.

CDR3 loop: CASSSGAGGRYEQFF. The CDR3 nucleotides read TGTGCCAGCAGCTCAGGGGCGGGAGGCCGGTATGAGCAGTTCTTC. The chain recombines TRBV11-2 with TRBJ2-1; TRBD2 aligns across 8 bases. This CDR3 has 15 amino acids. V lost 4 bases and J lost 8; bases outside the gene matches: 10. Germline values: CDR1 SGHAT, CDR2 FQNNGV.

The chain is built from TRBV6-1 and TRBJ1-6; D unresolved. Germline V CDR1 and CDR2: MNHNS, SASEGT. This CDR3 contains 16 residues. V was pared by 3 bases and J by 5 bases, with 14 bases between. CDR3 DNA: TGTGCCAGCAGTGAGGGCAGGATTCTAAATAATTCACCCCTCCACTTT. Protein product: CASSEGRILNNSPLHF.

This sequence joins TRBV7-2 and TRBJ1-5; possible D gene TRBD1, 6 bases. The CDR3 has 13 amino acids. Germline V gene lookup returns CDR1 SGHTA and CDR2 FQGNSA. Deletions cut 6 bases from V and 3 bases from J, with 9 bases between. The DNA of the CDR3 is TGTGCCAGCAGTCGACAGGACAATCAGCCCCAGCATTTT. This sequence encodes CASSRQDNQPQHF.

Only one count was recorded for this clone. V gene TRBV5-1 combines with J gene TRBJ2-3; TRBD2 matches at 11 bases. Germline assignment: CDR1 SGHRS and CDR2 YFSETQ. The CDR3 covers 16 residues. V lost 3 bases, J lost 6 bases, and 9 bases stayed unmatched. CDR3 sequence reads: CASSYVAGGGLDTQYF. CDR3 bases: TGCGCCAGCAGCTACGTAGCGGGAGGGGGTTTGGATACGCAGTATTTT.

The CDR3 sequence: CASRRGLTGGWEETQYF. DNA for the CDR3: TGTGCCAGCAGGCGGGGCCTTACAGGGGGCTGGGAAGAGACCCAGTACTTC. V usage is TRBV27 and J usage is TRBJ2-5, with 9 bases identical to TRBD1. The J segment lost 3 bases and the V segment lost 6 bases, leaving 14 bases of the junction unmatched. The CDR3 is 17 amino acids. Germline CDR1 and CDR2: MNHEY and SMNVEV (reference sequence).

The V gene is TRBV6-2 or TRBV6-3, the J gene TRBJ2-4; 9 bases fit TRBD2. The trim removed 2 bases at V and 10 bases at J, leaving 3 bases unmatched. The CDR3 is 13 amino acids. Per the germline V gene, CDR1 is MNHEY and CDR2 is SVGEGT. CDR3 DNA sequence: TGTGCCAGCAGTTACGCTCTAGCGGGGATTCAGTACTTC. Its translation: CASSYALAGIQYF.

This sequence joins TRBV6-2 or TRBV6-3 and TRBJ1-1, with a tentative D call TRBD1 (6 bases). Germline lookup yields CDR1 MNHEY and CDR2 SVGEGT. Between the trimmed V and J ends, which lost 2 bases and 1 base, there was a span of 14 bases. The length of the CDR3 is 16 residues. This CDR3 reads CASSYRPRTANTEAFF. Written as DNA, the CDR3 is TGTGCCAGCAGTTACCGCCCGAGGACAGCGAACACTGAAGCTTTCTTT.

This rearrangement joins TRBV2 to TRBJ2-2; 8 bases agree with TRBD2. Germline values: CDR1 SNHLY, CDR2 FYNNEI. This CDR3 has 16 amino acids. Unmatched junction bases numbered 6, after V lost 6 bases and J lost 0 bases. DNA of the CDR3: TGTGCCAGCAGCGGGAATAGCGGGGCGAACACCGGGGAGCTGTTTTTT. Amino acids: CASSGNSGANTGELFF. Full variable domain (remainder filled in from reference TRBV2 and TRBJ2-2): EPEVTQTPSHQVTQMGQEVILRCVPISNHLYFYWYRQILGQKVEFLVSFYNNEISEKSEIFDDQFSVERPDGSNFTLKIRSTKLEDSAMYFCASSGNSGANTGELFFGEGSRLTVL.

The chain carries TRBV7-9 and TRBJ1-5; D unclear. CDR3 length equals 12 residues. V lost 3 bases to trimming and J lost 5 bases, with 5 bases between them. Germline assignment: CDR1 SEHNR and CDR2 FQNEAQ (reference sequence). In DNA, the CDR3 is TGTGCCAGCAGCTTGAGTTATCAGCCCCAGCATTTT. Protein product: CASSLSYQPQHF.

In this sample, this clone turned up a few times. The gene calls are TRBV13 and TRBJ1-2, with 8 nucleotides matching TRBD1. This CDR3 is 15 amino acids long. Germline CDR1 reads PRHDT; CDR2 reads FYEKMQ (reference sequence). Losses at the gene ends were 5 bases for V and 0 bases for J; bases not matched to a gene: 5. The CDR3 spells CASSEDRAPNYGYTF. The DNA for the CDR3 is TGTGCCAGCAGCGAGGACAGGGCTCCTAACTATGGCTACACCTTC.

The sample holds a few counts of this clone. The chain employs TRBV29-1 and TRBJ2-1, with 7 bases identical to TRBD2. There are 15 residues in the CDR3. Germline loops: CDR1 SQVTM, CDR2 ANQGSEA. Trimming took 5 bases from V and 1 from J; bases not matched to a gene: 8. The CDR3 sequence is CSVTTLSGSYNEQFF. Here the CDR3 DNA reads TGCAGCGTTACCACACTTAGCGGGTCCTACAATGAGCAGTTCTTC.

The chain combines TRBV7-9 with TRBJ1-1; the match to TRBD1 covers 7 bases. The CDR3 totals 12 residues. Germline loops: CDR1 SEHNR, CDR2 FQNEAQ (reference sequence). V lost 3 bases to trimming and J lost 6 bases; unmatched junction nucleotides: 1. This chain's CDR3 is CASSFQGAEAFF. The DNA for the CDR3 is TGTGCCAGCAGCTTCCAGGGGGCTGAAGCTTTCTTT.

The chain recombines TRBV19 with TRBJ2-7; maybe TRBD2 (6 bases). CDR3 length equals 15 residues. V dropped 3 bases and J dropped 0 bases, with 12 bases sitting between them. Per germline, CDR1 LNHDA and CDR2 SQIVND (reference sequence). CDR3 region: CASSIGGTRSYEQYF. CDR3 DNA: TGTGCCAGTAGTATTGGGGGGACTCGCTCCTACGAGCAGTACTTC.

This clone was observed many times. The V gene is TRBV19, the J gene TRBJ2-7; TRBD2 might be the D (6 bases). V lost 5 bases to trimming and J lost 3 bases, with 20 bases between them. The CDR3 spans 16 residues. The germline gives CDR1 LNHDA, CDR2 SQIVND (reference sequence). The CDR3: CASSVDSSRGLYEQYF. CDR3 nucleotides: TGTGCCAGTAGTGTCGACAGTTCGCGGGGACTCTACGAGCAGTACTTC.

The rearrangement links TRBV10-3 to TRBJ2-1; 11 bases line up with TRBD2. CDR3 size: 13 residues. Germline-derived CDR1 and CDR2 are ENHRY and SYGVKD. The V and J ends lost 10 bases and 12 bases, in that order; junction bases with no gene match: 11. DNA for the CDR3: TGTGCCAACGGGCTAGCGGGAGGTCCTGGGCAGTTCTTC. Translating gives CANGLAGGPGQFF.

The chain couples TRBV19 to TRBJ2-5, with 8 positions matching TRBD2. Looked up from germline, CDR1 is LNHDA and CDR2 is SQIVND (reference sequence). The CDR3 sequence is 16 residues long. V shed 2 bases, J shed 2 bases, and the junction held 7 bases outside the gene matches. The CDR3: CASSIRGLAIQETQYF. CDR3 sequence (DNA): TGTGCCAGTAGTATAAGAGGACTAGCAATACAAGAGACCCAGTACTTC.

This clone was recorded only once. The genes are TRBV9 and TRBJ2-3, with 9 bases identical to TRBD2. Germline V CDR1 and CDR2: SGDLS, YYNGEE. The V segment lost 0 bases and the J segment 0 bases; nucleotides outside the gene matches: 5. The CDR3 spans 17 residues. CDR3 sequence: CASSVEGLAGSTDTQYF. CDR3 in DNA: TGTGCCAGCAGCGTAGAGGGGCTAGCGGGAAGCACAGATACGCAGTATTTT.